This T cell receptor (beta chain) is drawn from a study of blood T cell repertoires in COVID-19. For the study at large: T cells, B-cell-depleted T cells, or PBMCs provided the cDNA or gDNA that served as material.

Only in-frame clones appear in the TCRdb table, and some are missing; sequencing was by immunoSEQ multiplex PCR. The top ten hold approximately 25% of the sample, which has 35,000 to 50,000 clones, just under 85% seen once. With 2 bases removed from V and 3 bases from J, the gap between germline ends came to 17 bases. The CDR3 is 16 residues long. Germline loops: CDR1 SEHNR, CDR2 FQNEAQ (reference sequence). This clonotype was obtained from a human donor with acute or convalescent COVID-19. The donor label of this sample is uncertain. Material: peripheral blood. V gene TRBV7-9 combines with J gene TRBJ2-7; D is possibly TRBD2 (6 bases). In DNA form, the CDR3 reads TGTGCCAGCAGCTTATCTGTCGGAGTGCGGGACTACGAGCAGTACTTC. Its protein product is CASSLSVGVRDYEQYF.